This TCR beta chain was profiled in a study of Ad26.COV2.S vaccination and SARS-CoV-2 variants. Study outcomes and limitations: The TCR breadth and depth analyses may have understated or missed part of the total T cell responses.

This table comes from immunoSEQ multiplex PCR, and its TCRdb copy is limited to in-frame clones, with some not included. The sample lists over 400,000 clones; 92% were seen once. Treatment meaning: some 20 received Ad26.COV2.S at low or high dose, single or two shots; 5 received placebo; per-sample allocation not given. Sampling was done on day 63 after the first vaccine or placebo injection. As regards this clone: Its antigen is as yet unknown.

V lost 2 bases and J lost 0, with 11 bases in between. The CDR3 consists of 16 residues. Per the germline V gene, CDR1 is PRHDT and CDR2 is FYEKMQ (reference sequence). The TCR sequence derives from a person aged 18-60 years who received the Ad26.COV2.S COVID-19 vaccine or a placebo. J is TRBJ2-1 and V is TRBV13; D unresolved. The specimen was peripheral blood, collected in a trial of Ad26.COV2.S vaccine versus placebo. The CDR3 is CASSLTGGLSYNEQFF. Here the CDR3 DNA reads TGTGCCAGCAGCTTAACGGGCGGCCTCTCCTACAATGAGCAGTTCTTC.